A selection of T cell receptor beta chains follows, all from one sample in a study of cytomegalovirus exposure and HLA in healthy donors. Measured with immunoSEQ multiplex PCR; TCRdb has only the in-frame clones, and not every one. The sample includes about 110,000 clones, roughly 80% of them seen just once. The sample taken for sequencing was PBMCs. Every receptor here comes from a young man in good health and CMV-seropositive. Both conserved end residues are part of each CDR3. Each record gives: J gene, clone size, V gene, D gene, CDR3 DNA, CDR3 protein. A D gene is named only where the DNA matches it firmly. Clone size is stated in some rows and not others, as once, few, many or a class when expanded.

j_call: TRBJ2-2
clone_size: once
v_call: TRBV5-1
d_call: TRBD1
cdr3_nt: TGCGCCAGCAGCTCCATGGAGAGACAGGGGGCTGGTGGGGAGCTGTTTTTT
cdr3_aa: CASSSMERQGAGGELFF

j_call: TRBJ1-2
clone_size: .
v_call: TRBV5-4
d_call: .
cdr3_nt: TGTGCCAGCAGCTTGGAGAGGCGGGTCAATGGCTACACCTTC
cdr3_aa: CASSLERRVNGYTF

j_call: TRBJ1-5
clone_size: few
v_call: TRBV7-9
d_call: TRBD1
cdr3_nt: TGTGCCAGCAGCTCCGGGACAGGGTTGGGCCCCCATCAGCCCCAGCATTTT
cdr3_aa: CASSSGTGLGPHQPQHF

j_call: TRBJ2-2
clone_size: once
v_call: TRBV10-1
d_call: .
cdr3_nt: TGCGCCAGCAGTGAGAGTCTAGCGAACACCGGGGAGCTGTTTTTT
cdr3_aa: CASSESLANTGELFF

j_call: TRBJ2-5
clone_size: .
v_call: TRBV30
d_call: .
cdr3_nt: TGTGCCTGGAGTCCTAACGGGGAGACCCAGTACTTC
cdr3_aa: CAWSPNGETQYF

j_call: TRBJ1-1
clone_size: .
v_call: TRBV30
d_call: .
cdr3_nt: TGTGCCTGGAGTGTAAGCGGATCGATTCCCACTGAAGCTTTCTTT
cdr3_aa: CAWSVSGSIPTEAFF

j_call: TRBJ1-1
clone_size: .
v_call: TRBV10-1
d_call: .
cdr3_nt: TGCGCCAGCGGGACAAACACTGAAGCTTTCTTT
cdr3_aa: CASGTNTEAFF

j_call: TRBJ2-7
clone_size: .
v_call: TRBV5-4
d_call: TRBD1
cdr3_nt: TGTGCCAGCAGCCGCTTTATGAAGGGGGCTCCCTACGAGCAGTACTTC
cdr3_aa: CASSRFMKGAPYEQYF

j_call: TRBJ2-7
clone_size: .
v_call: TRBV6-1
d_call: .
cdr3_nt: TGTGCCAGCAGTGAATTAGGCCAGGGCTCCTACGAGCAGTACTTC
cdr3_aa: CASSELGQGSYEQYF

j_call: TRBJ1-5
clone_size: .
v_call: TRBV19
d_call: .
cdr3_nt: TGTGCCAGTAGTATAGATGGGGGGACTCCTGGTAATCAGCCCCAGCATTTT
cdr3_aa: CASSIDGGTPGNQPQHF

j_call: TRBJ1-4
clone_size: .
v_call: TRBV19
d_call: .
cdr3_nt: TGTGCCAGTAGTACGACCGGGTCCGGAGAAAAACTGTTTTTT
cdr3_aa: CASSTTGSGEKLFF

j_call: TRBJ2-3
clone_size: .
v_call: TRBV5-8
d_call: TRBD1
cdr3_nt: TGTGCCAGTAGGACAGGGCCTACAGATACGCAGTATTTT
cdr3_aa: CASRTGPTDTQYF

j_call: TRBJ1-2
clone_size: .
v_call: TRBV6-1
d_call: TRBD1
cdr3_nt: TGTGCCAGCAGTGCCTCCCGGGACAGGTTACGGCATGGCTACACCTTC
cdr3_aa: CASSASRDRLRHGYTF

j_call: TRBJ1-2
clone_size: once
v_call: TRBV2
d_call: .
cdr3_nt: TGTGCCAGCAGTAGAACATACAGGAATGGCTACACCTTC
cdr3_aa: CASSRTYRNGYTF

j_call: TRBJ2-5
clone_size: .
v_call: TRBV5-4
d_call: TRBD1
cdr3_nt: TGTGCCAGCAGCACCGGGACAGGGGATGAGACCCAGTACTTC
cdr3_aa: CASSTGTGDETQYF

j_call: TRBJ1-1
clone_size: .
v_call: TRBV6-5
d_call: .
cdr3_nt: TGTGCCAGCAGTTACTCGTATCGGAACACTGAAGCTTTCTTT
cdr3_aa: CASSYSYRNTEAFF

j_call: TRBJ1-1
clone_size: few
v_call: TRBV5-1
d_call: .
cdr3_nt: TGCGCCAGCAGCTCTCCGGGGAACACTGAAGCTTTCTTT
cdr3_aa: CASSSPGNTEAFF

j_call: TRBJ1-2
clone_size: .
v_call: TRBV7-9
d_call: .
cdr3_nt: TGTGCCAGCAGCTCTAGCCAGGGACTTGGCTACACCTTC
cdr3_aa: CASSSSQGLGYTF

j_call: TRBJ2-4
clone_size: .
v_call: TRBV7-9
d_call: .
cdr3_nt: TGTTCCAGCAGCTCGTATCAAAACATTCAGTACTTC
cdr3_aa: CSSSSYQNIQYF

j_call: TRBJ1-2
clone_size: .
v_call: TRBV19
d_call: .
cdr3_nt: TGTGCCAGTAGTATATCCGGTCCAAACTATGGCTACACCTTC
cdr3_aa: CASSISGPNYGYTF

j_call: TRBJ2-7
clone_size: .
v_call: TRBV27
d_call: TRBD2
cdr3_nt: TGTGCCAGCAGTTTATCCGGGGGGACCTACGAGCAGTACTTC
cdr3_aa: CASSLSGGTYEQYF

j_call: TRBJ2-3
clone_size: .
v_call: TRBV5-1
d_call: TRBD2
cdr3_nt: TGCGCCAGCAGCCCGGGACTAGCGGGGGGGGGAGATACGCAGTATTTT
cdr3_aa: CASSPGLAGGGDTQYF

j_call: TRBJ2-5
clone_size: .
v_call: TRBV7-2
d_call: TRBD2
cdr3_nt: TGTGCCAGCAGCCTCGACTCGACTAGCGGGGGGTGGGAGACCCAGTACTTC
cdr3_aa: CASSLDSTSGGWETQYF

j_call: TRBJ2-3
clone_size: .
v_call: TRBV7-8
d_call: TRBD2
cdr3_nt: TGTGCCAGCAGCTTAACTAGCGGGGGGGCCTCAGATACGCAGTATTTT
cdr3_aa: CASSLTSGGASDTQYF

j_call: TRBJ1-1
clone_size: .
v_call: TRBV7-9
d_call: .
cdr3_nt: TGTGCCAGCAGCTTGGGAGGGAGTTCTTTCTTT
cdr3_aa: CASSLGGSSFF

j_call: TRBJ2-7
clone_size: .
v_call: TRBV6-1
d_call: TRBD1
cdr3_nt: TGTGCCAGCAGTGTTTACGGGACAGGGTTTAACGAGCAGTACTTC
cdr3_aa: CASSVYGTGFNEQYF

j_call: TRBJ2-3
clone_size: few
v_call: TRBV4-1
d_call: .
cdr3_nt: TGCGCCAGCAGCCCCCCCCTAGGCAGCACAGATACGCAGTATTTT
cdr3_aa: CASSPPLGSTDTQYF

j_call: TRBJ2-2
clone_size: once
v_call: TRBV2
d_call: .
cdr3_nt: TGTGCCAGCTCGGTGCTATCCAACACCGGGGAGCTGTTTTTT
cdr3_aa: CASSVLSNTGELFF

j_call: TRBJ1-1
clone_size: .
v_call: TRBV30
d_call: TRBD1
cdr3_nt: TGTGCCTGGAGTGTAGGGGGCAGCCGGGGGTTCTTT
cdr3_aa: CAWSVGGSRGFF

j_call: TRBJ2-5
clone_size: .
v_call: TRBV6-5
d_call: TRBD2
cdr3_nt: TGTGCCAGCAGTTTCGAGCGGTGGGGGGGGAAAGAGACCCAGTACTTC
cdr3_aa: CASSFERWGGKETQYF

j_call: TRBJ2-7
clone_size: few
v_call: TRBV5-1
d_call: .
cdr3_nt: TGCGCCAGCAGCTTGGAGCGACAGTCGGCGTACGAGCAGTACTTC
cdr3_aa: CASSLERQSAYEQYF